This T cell receptor beta chain derives from a study of brain T cells in children with intractable seizures. Assay used: immunoSEQ multiplex PCR; TCRdb lists only in-frame clones, some missing. The sample gives about 80,000 clones, 90% to 95% of which show up once; roughly 24% is in the top ten. Trimming cost V 3 bases and J 4 bases, with 16 bases left between them. CDR3 length equals 15 residues. Germline V lookup: CDR1 MDHEN, CDR2 SYDVKM. The source material was peripheral blood, sampled at surgery. The V call is TRBV28, the J call TRBJ2-7; a weak D match, TRBD2 (6 bases). The sequence was collected from a girl aged 2 to 9 with Rasmussen encephalitis and intractable seizures. In nucleotides, the CDR3 is TGTGCCAGCAGTTTTCAGGGACTCCCAGTGTACGAGCAGTACTTC. Translating gives CASSFQGLPVYEQYF.